Presented here are 10 T cell receptor beta chains from one specimen sequenced in a study of cytomegalovirus exposure and HLA in healthy donors. 13 Jbeta primers and 60 Vbeta primers were used for the PCR. The data were produced by immunoSEQ multiplex PCR, yet TCRdb's version contains in-frame clones alone and is incomplete. The sample yields fewer than 150,000 clones, around 80% seen once. Sequencing used PBMCs. The receptor source for this set is a woman aged 40 to 55 in good health and CMV-seropositive.

The chain employs TRBV7-9 and TRBJ1-4; 8 nucleotides line up with TRBD1. V shed 5 bases, J shed 5 bases, and the junction held 7 bases outside the gene matches. Germline V lookup: CDR1 SEHNR, CDR2 FQNEAQ (reference sequence). This CDR3 has 15 residues. CDR3 in amino acids: CASSKAGTGNEKLFF. For the CDR3, the DNA is TGTGCCAGCAGCAAGGCGGGGACAGGCAATGAAAAACTGTTTTTT.

Regarding this clone: A junction end diverges from the germline sequence, so it may reflect a read error. This chain links TRBV9 with TRBJ2-2, with TRBD2 matching 10 bases. CDR1 and CDR2 from the germline V gene are SGDLS and YYNGEE. There are 15 residues in the CDR3. For the CDR3, the DNA is TGTGCCGGCAGCGGGGGGGGCCGTTCTTTCGGGGAGCTGTTTTTT. It specifies CAGSGGGRSFGELFF.

V and J are TRBV11-2 and TRBJ2-7; D is perhaps TRBD2 (5 bases). The CDR3 consists of 10 residues. V was shortened by 4 bases and J by 7 bases, with 5 bases between the two germline ends. Germline-derived CDR1 and CDR2 are SGHAT and FQNNGV. The DNA of the CDR3 is TGTGCCAGCAGCTCGGGAGAGCAGTACTTC. Encoded protein: CASSSGEQYF.

This clone was detected once. An end of the junction does not agree with germline; a read error may underlie this. This chain uses TRBV2 with TRBJ1-5; D call uncertain. The CDR3 spans 15 residues. The germline V gene encodes CDR1 SNHLY and CDR2 FYNNEI. CDR3 sequence (DNA): TGTGCCAGCAGCGAAGGCAAAACAGCTCGCCAGCCCCAGCATTTT. It codes for CASSEGKTARQPQHF.

This sequence joins TRBV7-9 and TRBJ2-6; D uncertain. Germline CDR1 and CDR2: SEHNR and FQNEAQ (reference sequence). This CDR3 spans 15 amino acids. Trimming cost V 5 bases and J 0 bases, with 8 bases left between them. This chain's CDR3 is CASSPTSSGANVLTF. The CDR3 coding sequence is TGTGCCAGCAGCCCTACGAGCTCTGGGGCCAACGTCCTGACTTTC.

This clone was picked up a small number of times. The chain has TRBV2 and TRBJ1-6; D is perhaps TRBD1 (6 bases). The CDR3 is made up of 13 amino acids. V lost 7 bases and J lost 7, with 11 bases in between. CDR1 and CDR2 from the germline V gene are SNHLY and FYNNEI. The CDR3 nucleotides read TGTGCCAGCATGGAGGACAGCAATTCACCCCTCCACTTT. As protein: CASMEDSNSPLHF. Combining the CDR3 with reference TRBV2 and TRBJ1-6 gives the whole variable domain EPEVTQTPSHQVTQMGQEVILRCVPISNHLYFYWYRQILGQKVEFLVSFYNNEISEKSEIFDDQFSVERPDGSNFTLKIRSTKLEDSAMYFCASMEDSNSPLHFGNGTRLTVT.

The chain uses TRBV11-3 and TRBJ2-1, with a weak D call TRBD1 (5 bases). Trimming pared 5 bases from V and 1 base from J, leaving 9 bases between. Germline-derived CDR1 and CDR2 are SGHNT and YENEEA. The CDR3 is made up of 14 amino acids. CDR3 DNA: TGTGCCAGCAGCCCTAGGGGATCCTACAATGAGCAGTTCTTC. It is translated as CASSPRGSYNEQFF.

V gene TRBV23-1 combines with J gene TRBJ1-2, with D possibly matching TRBD1 (6 bases). TRBV23-1 falls under the ORF class, with uncertain function. V lost 8 bases, J lost 4 bases, and 14 bases lay in between. CDR3 size: 13 residues. This CDR3 reads CASGNREGYGYTF. Written as DNA, the CDR3 is TGCGCCAGCGGAAACAGGGAAGGCTATGGCTACACCTTC.

CDR3 nucleotide sequence: TGTGCCTGGACCCAGGGGGGCCGGACTGAAGCTTTCTTT. This sequence encodes CAWTQGGRTEAFF. The rearrangement joins TRBV30 to TRBJ1-1, with 7 bases lining up with TRBD1. The J segment lost 5 bases and the V segment lost 4 bases, leaving 7 bases of the junction unmatched. Germline assignment: CDR1 GTSNPN and CDR2 SVGIG (reference sequence). This CDR3 contains 13 residues.

V usage is TRBV7-2 and J usage is TRBJ2-5; D is possibly TRBD2 (5 bases). The V end lost 0 bases, the J end lost 5 bases, and 10 bases lay between the germline ends. Germline V gives CDR1 SGHTA, CDR2 FQGNSA. The CDR3 runs to 14 residues. The CDR3 DNA reads TGTGCCAGCAGCTTAGCAGCCGGGGTGGAGACCCAGTACTTC. It yields the protein CASSLAAGVETQYF. Full variable domain (outside the CDR3, taken from reference TRBV7-2 and TRBJ2-5): GAGVSQSPSNKVTEKGKDVELRCDPISGHTALYWYRQSLGQGLEFLIYFQGNSAPDKSGLPSDRFSAERTGGSVSTLTIQRTQQEDSAVYLCASSLAAGVETQYFGPGTRLLVL.